This TCR beta chain came from a study of spatial heterogeneity in lung cancer (dated by TCRdb to the late 2010s). Describing the broader study: Beta-chain transcripts were consistently detected in greater numbers than alpha-chain transcripts, which likely reflected higher beta-chain transcript abundance. Nonsynonymous mutation counts, determined by whole-exome sequencing of tumor tissue, were related to features of the TCR repertoire. At surgery, hundreds of tumor regions, around 68 matched nontumor lung samples and 56 PBMC samples were TCR-sequenced for both alpha and beta chains. In the raw uncorrected reads, each unique combination of TCR and UMI appeared on average more than ten times. In non-small cell lung cancer, the study made a quantitative comparison of TCR alpha and beta repertoires among multiple tumor regions, matched nontumor lung and blood.

Taken with the paper, the label for time point translates to: sample taken at primary tumor resection. The donors were some 70 patients from the lung TRACERx cohort who had early-stage, untreated non-small cell lung cancer. TCR sequencing used whole RNA extracted from tumor and nontumor lung tissue, or from cryopreserved PBMC samples, without cell sorting. Only patients with enough RNA available from two or more tumor regions were chosen for TCR sequencing. This clonotype was found many times. The target of this receptor is not known. No much larger clone is present one base from it, and per-base qualities are unavailable. General study outcomes and caveats: Ubiquitous expanded tumor TCRs showed up in blood more often at tumor resection than at routine follow-up. Confirming at a functional level the hypothesis that regional TCRs recognize regional mutations was considered to require additional single-cell paired TCR alpha and beta sequencing.

Library preparation used 5' RACE. TCRdb names NextSeq 500 as the instrument used. To allow correction of PCR and sequencing errors, the TCR library protocol tagged every TCR cDNA molecule with a unique molecular identifier. As for the authors' bioinformatics: TCR identification, UMI-based error correction and CDR3 extraction were all carried out with Decombinator tools. Expanded TCRs were defined as those above a frequency of 2 per 1,000, corresponding to the top 1% of the tumor frequency distribution. Renyi diversity was calculated using the R vegan package after each repertoire was subsampled 100 times to 5,000 TCRs. CDR3 similarity networks were built from amino acid triplet string-kernel similarity, connecting CDR3s with pairwise similarity above 0.82. The raw public data were reprocessed by TCRdb itself: fastp quality trimming at Q25, MiXCR clonotype calling, in-frame beta chains only. Merged by CDR3 protein, the rows form single entries marked with the most common genes and DNA. The V and J calls, along with clone size, are taken from TCRdb and not from the paper's own processing. Here the sample has about 38,000 distinct CDR3 sequences; more than 4.5% occur a single time. 25% of the sample is held by the ten biggest clonotypes.

There are 13 amino acids in the CDR3, from cysteine to phenylalanine inclusive. Left in the record is the CDR3 DNA by itself, 39 bases read in frame from the first base. V is cut by 0 bases and J by 11 bases, and the space between the germline ends is 13 bases. CDR1 LGHNA and CDR2 YSLEER are derived from the germline V gene. The sample was PBMCs, taken at surgery. The clonotype comes from a female donor with early-stage non-small cell lung cancer. The V and J genes are TRBV4-3 and TRBJ1-1; the D gene cannot be named for sure. The CDR3 sequence is CASSQDWSGEAFF. The nucleotides read TGCGCCAGCAGCCAAGATTGGTCGGGAGAGGCTTTCTTT.